This T cell receptor (beta chain) was captured by sequencing in a study of Ad26.COV2.S vaccination and SARS-CoV-2 variants. As for the study in general: COV1001, an Ad26.COV2.S trial, supplied this vaccine-arm donor.

Concerning this clone: The target antigen is unknown.

Sequencing used immunoSEQ multiplex PCR; TCRdb keeps in-frame clones, though not all of them. This table holds over 400,000 clones, about 90% found once. Germline CDR1 reads MNHNY; CDR2 reads SVGAGI (reference sequence). V was shortened by 5 bases and J by 2 bases, with 19 bases between the two germline ends. The CDR3 runs 17 residues. Treatment indicated: roughly 18 received Ad26.COV2.S at low or high dose, single or two shots; several received placebo; per-sample allocation not given. Day 63 after the first vaccine or placebo injection was the time point for sampling. An adult donor aged 18-55 years was enrolled in Boston. General study points: Reportedly, after vaccination the spike-specific CD8+ and CD4+ T cell responses displayed substantial breadth.

The receptor's source is a person aged 18-65 years who received the Ad26.COV2.S COVID-19 vaccine or a placebo. The rearrangement uses TRBV6-6 and TRBJ2-1, with D perhaps matching TRBD1 or TRBD2 (5 bases each). The material sequenced was peripheral blood, taken in a trial of Ad26.COV2.S vaccine versus placebo. The CDR3 DNA follows: TGTGCCAGCAGTCCTTCTTGGGTGGGGGTCCCCTACAATGAGCAGTTCTTC. Its protein product is CASSPSWVGVPYNEQFF.